This TCR beta chain was recorded in a study of T cell responses to AZD1222 COVID-19 vaccine. CDR1 and CDR2 (germline): PRHDT, FYEKMQ (reference sequence). With V trimmed by 0 bases and J by 5 bases, 4 bases remained unmatched. The CDR3 spans 15 residues. Method: immunoSEQ multiplex PCR; TCRdb's copy keeps in-frame clones and lacks some. The table lists roughly 97,000 clones, approximately 86% of them singletons. Concerning this clone: Its target is unknown.

Findings of the study overall: An increase in Spike-specific TCR breadth and depth was observed after two AZD1222 doses. Clonal diversity was possibly underestimated, and white British individuals and females predominated among donors.

This chain connects TRBV13 to TRBJ2-5; 9 bases agree with TRBD1. The TCR originated in an adult who received the MenACWY meningococcal vaccine as a control. Source: peripheral blood, taken 28 days after the second dose of the MenACWY control vaccine. DNA for the CDR3: TGTGCCAGCAGCTTAGGGGACAGGGGAAAGGAGACCCAGTACTTC. Translation gives CASSLGDRGKETQYF.